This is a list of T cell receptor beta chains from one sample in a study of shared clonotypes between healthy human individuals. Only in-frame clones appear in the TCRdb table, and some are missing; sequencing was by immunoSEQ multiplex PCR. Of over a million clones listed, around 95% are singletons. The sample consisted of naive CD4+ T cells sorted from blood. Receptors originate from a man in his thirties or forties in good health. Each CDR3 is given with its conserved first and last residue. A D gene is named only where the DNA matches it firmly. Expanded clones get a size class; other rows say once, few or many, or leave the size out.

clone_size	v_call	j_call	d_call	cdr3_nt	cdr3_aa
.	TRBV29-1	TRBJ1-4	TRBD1	TGCAGCGTGGGACAGGGTCCCTGGAATGAAAAACTGTTTTTT	CSVGQGPWNEKLFF
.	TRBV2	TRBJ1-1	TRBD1	TGTGCCAGCAGCAAACTGGGACAGGGGAATACTGAAGCTTTCTTT	CASSKLGQGNTEAFF
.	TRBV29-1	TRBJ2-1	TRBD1	TGCAGCGTTAGGGGGCGGAGCAATGAGCAGTTCTTC	CSVRGRSNEQFF
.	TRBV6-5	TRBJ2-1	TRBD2	TGTGCCAGCAGTTACTCGGGTAGCGGGGTTTACAATGAGCAGTTCTTC	CASSYSGSGVYNEQFF
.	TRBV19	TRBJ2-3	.	TGTGCCAGTAGTACCGGTGGAAGCACAGATACGCAGTATTTT	CASSTGGSTDTQYF
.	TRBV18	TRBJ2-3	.	TGTGCCAGCTCACGGTCCATTCCGATCGGGGATACGCAGTATTTT	CASSRSIPIGDTQYF
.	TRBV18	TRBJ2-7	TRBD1	TGTGCCAGCTCACCAATCAGGGCAGGGGGCATCTACGAGCAGTACTTC	CASSPIRAGGIYEQYF
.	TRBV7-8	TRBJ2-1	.	TGTGCCAGCAGCCCCCGCCGGGAGAGCTCCTACAATGAGCAGTTCTTC	CASSPRRESSYNEQFF
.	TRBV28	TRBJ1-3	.	TGTGCCAGCAGTAACCTAGGAAACACCATATATTTT	CASSNLGNTIYF
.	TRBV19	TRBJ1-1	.	TGTGCCAGTAGTATTTTTGGGGTCACTGAAGCTTTCTTT	CASSIFGVTEAFF
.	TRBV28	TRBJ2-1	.	TGTGCCAGCGGACGGGGGAGTTACGACAATGAGCAGTTCTTC	CASGRGSYDNEQFF
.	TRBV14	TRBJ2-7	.	TGTGCCAGCAGCCAAATCCCCATAGTGGAGCAGTACTTC	CASSQIPIVEQYF
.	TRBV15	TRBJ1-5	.	TGTGCCACCAGCAGAGATGCTCAGCCCCAGCATTTT	CATSRDAQPQHF
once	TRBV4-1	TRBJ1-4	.	TGCGCCAGCAGCCAATCGGGGGCCAATGAAAAACTGTTTTTT	CASSQSGANEKLFF
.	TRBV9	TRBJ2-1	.	TGTGCCAGCAGCCCCACTCAGGGGTTTGTCGATGAGCAGTTCTTC	CASSPTQGFVDEQFF
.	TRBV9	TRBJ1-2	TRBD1	TGTGCCAGCAGCGTAGGGACAGGGGGCGGCTACACCTTC	CASSVGTGGGYTF
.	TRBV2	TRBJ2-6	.	TGTGCCAGCCGAAACAGGGAATCTGGGGCCAACGTCCTGACTTTC	CASRNRESGANVLTF
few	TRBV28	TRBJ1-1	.	TGTGCCAGCAGTTTTCAACAGGGGAACACTGAAGCTTTCTTT	CASSFQQGNTEAFF
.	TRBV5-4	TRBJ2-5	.	TGTGCCAGCAGCTTGGACAGGATCCTAGAGACCCAGTACTTC	CASSLDRILETQYF
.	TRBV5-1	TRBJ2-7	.	TGCGCCAGCAGCTTGGTGATGCTTTCCTACGAGCAGTACTTC	CASSLVMLSYEQYF
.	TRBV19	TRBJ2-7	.	TGTGCCAGTAGTTCAAACAGGGTTTACGAGCAGTACTTC	CASSSNRVYEQYF
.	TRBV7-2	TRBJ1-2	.	TGTGCCAGCAGCTTAAAACGGGCCTATGGCTACACCTTC	CASSLKRAYGYTF
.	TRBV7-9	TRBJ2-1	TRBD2	TGTGCCAGCAGCTTAGGGACTAGCGGGGATGTATATGAGCAGTTCTTC	CASSLGTSGDVYEQFF
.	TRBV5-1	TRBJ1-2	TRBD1	TGCGCCAGCAGCCCTAGATCGACAGGGATCGAAAACTATGGCTACACCTTC	CASSPRSTGIENYGYTF
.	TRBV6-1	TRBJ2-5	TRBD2	TGTGCCAGCAGATATAGCGGGAGGGCAGAGACCCAGTACTTC	CASRYSGRAETQYF
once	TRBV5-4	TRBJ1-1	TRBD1	TGTGCCAGCAGCTTGGCAGGGGGGGTTGGCACTGAAGCTTTCTTT	CASSLAGGVGTEAFF
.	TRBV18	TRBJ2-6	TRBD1	TGTGCCAGCTCACCCCGACAGGGACAGGTTGGGGCCAACGTCCTGACTTTC	CASSPRQGQVGANVLTF
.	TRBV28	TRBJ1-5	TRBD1	TGTGCCAGCAAAAAGGGGACAGGTTATCAGCCCCAGCATTTT	CASKKGTGYQPQHF
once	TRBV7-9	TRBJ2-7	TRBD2	TGTGCCAGCAGCTTAAGTCTAGCGGGTTACGAGCAGTACTTC	CASSLSLAGYEQYF
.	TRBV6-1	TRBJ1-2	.	TGTGCCAGCAGTAAGGACAGTCGTGATGGCTACACCTTC	CASSKDSRDGYTF
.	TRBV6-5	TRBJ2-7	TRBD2	TGTGCCAGCAGCCCGGGACTAGAGAGCCACGAGCAGTACTTC	CASSPGLESHEQYF
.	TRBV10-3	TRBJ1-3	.	TGTGCCATCAGTGAGCCCTCCGGGACTCGGGGAGCAAACACCATATATTTT	CAISEPSGTRGANTIYF
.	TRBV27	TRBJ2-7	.	TGTGCCAGCAGTTTCAGCGTTCGCTCCTACGAGCAGTACTTC	CASSFSVRSYEQYF
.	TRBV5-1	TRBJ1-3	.	TGCGCCAGCAGCTTGGAATGGGCTTCTGGAAACACCATATATTTT	CASSLEWASGNTIYF
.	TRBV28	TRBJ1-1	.	TGTGCCAGCAGTTCCGGGACATTGAACACTGAAGCTTTCTTT	CASSSGTLNTEAFF
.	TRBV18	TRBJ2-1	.	TGTGCCAGCTCACCATACGCAGGGACCCTCTCCTACAATGAGCAGTTCTTC	CASSPYAGTLSYNEQFF
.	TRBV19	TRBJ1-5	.	TGTGCCAGTAAGGCACGGGAGATCCAGCCCCAGCATTTT	CASKAREIQPQHF
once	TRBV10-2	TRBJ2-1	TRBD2	TGCGCCAGTAGTGCACTAGCGGGAGCTGCCTCCTACAATGAGCAGTTCTTC	CASSALAGAASYNEQFF